A selection of T cell receptor beta chains follows, all from one sample in a study of cytomegalovirus exposure and HLA in healthy donors. Sequencing used immunoSEQ multiplex PCR; TCRdb keeps in-frame clones, though not all of them. The table has some 100,000 clones, 60% to 85% seen once; the top ten hold around 4.3%. The sample consisted of PBMCs. The receptors come from a woman aged 40 to 50 in good health and CMV-seropositive. The CDR3 runs from the conserved cysteine through the conserved F or W. Fields, in order: clone size, D gene, J gene, V gene, CDR3 DNA, CDR3 protein. The D gene is left open where the match is weak. Clone size is shown for a subset of rows, as once, few, many or a class of expanded clone.

clone_size: once; d_call: TRBD1; j_call: TRBJ1-5; v_call: TRBV19; cdr3_nt: TGTGCCAGTAGTATGGGAGACAGGGCCCTCAGCAATCAGCCCCAGCATTTT; cdr3_aa: CASSMGDRALSNQPQHF
clone_size: once; d_call: -; j_call: TRBJ2-5; v_call: TRBV19; cdr3_nt: TGTGCCAGTAGTGTCGACCACCGGGGCCAAGAGACCCAGTACTTC; cdr3_aa: CASSVDHRGQETQYF
clone_size: -; d_call: -; j_call: TRBJ1-4; v_call: TRBV7-6; cdr3_nt: TGTGCCAGCAGCTTACTCCCTAGCCAGGCTAATGAAAAACTGTTTTTT; cdr3_aa: CASSLLPSQANEKLFF
clone_size: -; d_call: TRBD2; j_call: TRBJ2-3; v_call: TRBV7-8; cdr3_nt: TGTGCCAGCAGCTTAGCGCTGGGAGGGCGGCAGTATTTT; cdr3_aa: CASSLALGGRQYF
clone_size: -; d_call: TRBD2; j_call: TRBJ2-7; v_call: TRBV5-4; cdr3_nt: TGTGCCAGCAGCTTTTGGACTAGCGGTCTCTACGAGCAGTACTTC; cdr3_aa: CASSFWTSGLYEQYF
clone_size: -; d_call: -; j_call: TRBJ1-1; v_call: TRBV29-1; cdr3_nt: TGCAGCGTTGGTCCTACGAACACTGAAGCTTTCTTT; cdr3_aa: CSVGPTNTEAFF
clone_size: -; d_call: -; j_call: TRBJ2-2; v_call: TRBV11-3; cdr3_nt: TGTGCCAGCAGCCCCCCCCCAAGCTCCGGGGAGCTGTTTTTT; cdr3_aa: CASSPPPSSGELFF
clone_size: -; d_call: -; j_call: TRBJ1-6; v_call: TRBV5-4; cdr3_nt: TGTGCCAGCAGTTTAGACAGCAATTCACCCCTCCACTTT; cdr3_aa: CASSLDSNSPLHF
clone_size: -; d_call: TRBD1; j_call: TRBJ1-2; v_call: TRBV5-8; cdr3_nt: TGTGCCAGCAGAGAAACCGGGACAGGGTACTATGGCTACACCTTC; cdr3_aa: CASRETGTGYYGYTF
clone_size: -; d_call: -; j_call: TRBJ1-2; v_call: TRBV9; cdr3_nt: TGTGCCAGCAGCGTGGACACTCGGGATGGCTACACCTTC; cdr3_aa: CASSVDTRDGYTF
clone_size: -; d_call: -; j_call: TRBJ2-7; v_call: TRBV11-2; cdr3_nt: TGTGCCAGCAGAGGAAGGAGTCTCGAGCAGTACTTC; cdr3_aa: CASRGRSLEQYF
clone_size: few; d_call: -; j_call: TRBJ2-6; v_call: TRBV5-5; cdr3_nt: TGTGCCAGCAGCACCGGGACACCGGCCTCTGGGGCCAACGTCCTGACTTTC; cdr3_aa: CASSTGTPASGANVLTF
clone_size: -; d_call: -; j_call: TRBJ1-3; v_call: TRBV4-3; cdr3_nt: TGCACCAGCAGCCAAGACGTTCCTGGGGGCACAGGAAACACCATATATTTT; cdr3_aa: CTSSQDVPGGTGNTIYF
clone_size: few; d_call: TRBD2; j_call: TRBJ2-7; v_call: TRBV10-3; cdr3_nt: TGTGCCATCAGTGGGACTAGCGGGAGCTCCTACGAGCAGTACTTC; cdr3_aa: CAISGTSGSSYEQYF
clone_size: -; d_call: TRBD2; j_call: TRBJ2-4; v_call: TRBV7-8; cdr3_nt: TGTGCCAGCAGCCGAGAGCGGGATTGGGGCAAAAACATTCAGTACTTC; cdr3_aa: CASSRERDWGKNIQYF
clone_size: once; d_call: TRBD2; j_call: TRBJ2-1; v_call: TRBV9; cdr3_nt: TGTGCCAGCAGCGTAGGTTTGTCGAGCGGGAGCTACAATGAGCAGTTCTTC; cdr3_aa: CASSVGLSSGSYNEQFF
clone_size: -; d_call: TRBD2; j_call: TRBJ2-7; v_call: TRBV5-4; cdr3_nt: TGTGCCAGCAGCAGGACTAGCGGGAGGTCCTACGAGCAGTACTTC; cdr3_aa: CASSRTSGRSYEQYF
clone_size: -; d_call: TRBD1; j_call: TRBJ2-1; v_call: TRBV5-4; cdr3_nt: TGTGCCAGCAGCTTGGCCGTCGACAGGGGGCTCGGGAATGAGCAGTTCTTC; cdr3_aa: CASSLAVDRGLGNEQFF
clone_size: -; d_call: -; j_call: TRBJ2-7; v_call: TRBV6-1; cdr3_nt: TGTGCCAGCAGTGAAGCCCCAGACAGGAGCTCCTACGAGCAGTACTTC; cdr3_aa: CASSEAPDRSSYEQYF
clone_size: -; d_call: TRBD1; j_call: TRBJ2-1; v_call: TRBV11-1; cdr3_nt: TGTGCCAGCAGCTTAGAGCCCGACAGGGCCGGCTCCTACAATGAGCAGTTCTTC; cdr3_aa: CASSLEPDRAGSYNEQFF
clone_size: -; d_call: TRBD2; j_call: TRBJ2-2; v_call: TRBV2; cdr3_nt: TGTGCCAGCAACGGTGGGACTAACTTCGGGGAGCTGTTTTTT; cdr3_aa: CASNGGTNFGELFF
clone_size: few; d_call: -; j_call: TRBJ1-4; v_call: TRBV19; cdr3_nt: TGTGCCAGTAGTACCGCTGGGGCCGCCATGGAAAAACTGTTTTTT; cdr3_aa: CASSTAGAAMEKLFF
clone_size: -; d_call: -; j_call: TRBJ2-3; v_call: TRBV29-1; cdr3_nt: TGCAGCGTTGAGGCGCCCCTAGCGCCAGATACGCAGTATTTT; cdr3_aa: CSVEAPLAPDTQYF
clone_size: -; d_call: -; j_call: TRBJ2-1; v_call: TRBV5-4; cdr3_nt: TGTGCCAGCAGCTTCGAGGTGAGGGCCTACAATGAGCAGTTCTTC; cdr3_aa: CASSFEVRAYNEQFF
clone_size: -; d_call: TRBD1; j_call: TRBJ2-7; v_call: TRBV11-3; cdr3_nt: TGTGCCAGCAGCTTAGCTCAGGGGGCCCACGAGCAGTACTTC; cdr3_aa: CASSLAQGAHEQYF
clone_size: -; d_call: -; j_call: TRBJ2-1; v_call: TRBV19; cdr3_nt: TGTGCCAGTAGTATAGGCGGCGGTACCTACAATGAGCAGTTCTTC; cdr3_aa: CASSIGGGTYNEQFF
clone_size: -; d_call: -; j_call: TRBJ1-2; v_call: TRBV27; cdr3_nt: TGTGCCAGCAGTCCCCAGGGCCAGGGCTATGGCTACACCTTC; cdr3_aa: CASSPQGQGYGYTF
clone_size: -; d_call: -; j_call: TRBJ2-1; v_call: TRBV11-3; cdr3_nt: TGTGCCAGCAGCTTAGACTCGGGGACCTACAATGAGCAGTTCTTC; cdr3_aa: CASSLDSGTYNEQFF
clone_size: few; d_call: -; j_call: TRBJ1-1; v_call: TRBV18; cdr3_nt: TGTGCCAGCTCACCTTCAATGAACACTGAAGCTTTCTTT; cdr3_aa: CASSPSMNTEAFF
clone_size: -; d_call: TRBD2; j_call: TRBJ2-7; v_call: TRBV4-2; cdr3_nt: TGTGCCAGCAGCCAAGACAAATCGGCGGGAGGGCCCGGCGAGCAGTACTTC; cdr3_aa: CASSQDKSAGGPGEQYF
clone_size: -; d_call: TRBD1; j_call: TRBJ2-1; v_call: TRBV30; cdr3_nt: TGTGCCTGGAGTGCCGGACAGGGGGCTGCTAATGAGCAGTTCTTC; cdr3_aa: CAWSAGQGAANEQFF
clone_size: -; d_call: TRBD2; j_call: TRBJ2-1; v_call: TRBV4-2; cdr3_nt: TGTGCCAGCAGCCCGGGGACTAGCGGAAACAATGAGCAGTTCTTC; cdr3_aa: CASSPGTSGNNEQFF
clone_size: -; d_call: -; j_call: TRBJ2-1; v_call: TRBV29-1; cdr3_nt: TGCAGCGTGATACTAGGACCCAATGAGCAGTTCTTC; cdr3_aa: CSVILGPNEQFF
clone_size: -; d_call: TRBD1; j_call: TRBJ2-3; v_call: TRBV18; cdr3_nt: TGTGCCAGCTCCGACAGGGGGCAAACAGATACGCAGTATTTT; cdr3_aa: CASSDRGQTDTQYF
clone_size: -; d_call: TRBD2; j_call: TRBJ2-2; v_call: TRBV5-1; cdr3_nt: TGCGCCAGCAGCCAAGGAGCGGGAGCGAACACCGGGGAGCTGTTTTTT; cdr3_aa: CASSQGAGANTGELFF
clone_size: -; d_call: TRBD2; j_call: TRBJ2-5; v_call: TRBV18; cdr3_nt: TGTGCCAGCTCACCTCCAGGACTAGCCTCGGAGACCCAGTACTTC; cdr3_aa: CASSPPGLASETQYF
clone_size: few; d_call: -; j_call: TRBJ2-5; v_call: TRBV6-6; cdr3_nt: TGTGCCAGCAGACGACGAGCTGGGGGCCCGGAGACCCAGTACTTC; cdr3_aa: CASRRRAGGPETQYF
clone_size: -; d_call: -; j_call: TRBJ1-5; v_call: TRBV28; cdr3_nt: TGTGCCAGCGGGGGAGGGGGGAATCAGCCCCAGCATTTT; cdr3_aa: CASGGGGNQPQHF
clone_size: -; d_call: -; j_call: TRBJ1-3; v_call: TRBV15; cdr3_nt: TGTGCCACCAGCAGAGACCAAACAGGGCCTGGAAACACCATATATTTT; cdr3_aa: CATSRDQTGPGNTIYF